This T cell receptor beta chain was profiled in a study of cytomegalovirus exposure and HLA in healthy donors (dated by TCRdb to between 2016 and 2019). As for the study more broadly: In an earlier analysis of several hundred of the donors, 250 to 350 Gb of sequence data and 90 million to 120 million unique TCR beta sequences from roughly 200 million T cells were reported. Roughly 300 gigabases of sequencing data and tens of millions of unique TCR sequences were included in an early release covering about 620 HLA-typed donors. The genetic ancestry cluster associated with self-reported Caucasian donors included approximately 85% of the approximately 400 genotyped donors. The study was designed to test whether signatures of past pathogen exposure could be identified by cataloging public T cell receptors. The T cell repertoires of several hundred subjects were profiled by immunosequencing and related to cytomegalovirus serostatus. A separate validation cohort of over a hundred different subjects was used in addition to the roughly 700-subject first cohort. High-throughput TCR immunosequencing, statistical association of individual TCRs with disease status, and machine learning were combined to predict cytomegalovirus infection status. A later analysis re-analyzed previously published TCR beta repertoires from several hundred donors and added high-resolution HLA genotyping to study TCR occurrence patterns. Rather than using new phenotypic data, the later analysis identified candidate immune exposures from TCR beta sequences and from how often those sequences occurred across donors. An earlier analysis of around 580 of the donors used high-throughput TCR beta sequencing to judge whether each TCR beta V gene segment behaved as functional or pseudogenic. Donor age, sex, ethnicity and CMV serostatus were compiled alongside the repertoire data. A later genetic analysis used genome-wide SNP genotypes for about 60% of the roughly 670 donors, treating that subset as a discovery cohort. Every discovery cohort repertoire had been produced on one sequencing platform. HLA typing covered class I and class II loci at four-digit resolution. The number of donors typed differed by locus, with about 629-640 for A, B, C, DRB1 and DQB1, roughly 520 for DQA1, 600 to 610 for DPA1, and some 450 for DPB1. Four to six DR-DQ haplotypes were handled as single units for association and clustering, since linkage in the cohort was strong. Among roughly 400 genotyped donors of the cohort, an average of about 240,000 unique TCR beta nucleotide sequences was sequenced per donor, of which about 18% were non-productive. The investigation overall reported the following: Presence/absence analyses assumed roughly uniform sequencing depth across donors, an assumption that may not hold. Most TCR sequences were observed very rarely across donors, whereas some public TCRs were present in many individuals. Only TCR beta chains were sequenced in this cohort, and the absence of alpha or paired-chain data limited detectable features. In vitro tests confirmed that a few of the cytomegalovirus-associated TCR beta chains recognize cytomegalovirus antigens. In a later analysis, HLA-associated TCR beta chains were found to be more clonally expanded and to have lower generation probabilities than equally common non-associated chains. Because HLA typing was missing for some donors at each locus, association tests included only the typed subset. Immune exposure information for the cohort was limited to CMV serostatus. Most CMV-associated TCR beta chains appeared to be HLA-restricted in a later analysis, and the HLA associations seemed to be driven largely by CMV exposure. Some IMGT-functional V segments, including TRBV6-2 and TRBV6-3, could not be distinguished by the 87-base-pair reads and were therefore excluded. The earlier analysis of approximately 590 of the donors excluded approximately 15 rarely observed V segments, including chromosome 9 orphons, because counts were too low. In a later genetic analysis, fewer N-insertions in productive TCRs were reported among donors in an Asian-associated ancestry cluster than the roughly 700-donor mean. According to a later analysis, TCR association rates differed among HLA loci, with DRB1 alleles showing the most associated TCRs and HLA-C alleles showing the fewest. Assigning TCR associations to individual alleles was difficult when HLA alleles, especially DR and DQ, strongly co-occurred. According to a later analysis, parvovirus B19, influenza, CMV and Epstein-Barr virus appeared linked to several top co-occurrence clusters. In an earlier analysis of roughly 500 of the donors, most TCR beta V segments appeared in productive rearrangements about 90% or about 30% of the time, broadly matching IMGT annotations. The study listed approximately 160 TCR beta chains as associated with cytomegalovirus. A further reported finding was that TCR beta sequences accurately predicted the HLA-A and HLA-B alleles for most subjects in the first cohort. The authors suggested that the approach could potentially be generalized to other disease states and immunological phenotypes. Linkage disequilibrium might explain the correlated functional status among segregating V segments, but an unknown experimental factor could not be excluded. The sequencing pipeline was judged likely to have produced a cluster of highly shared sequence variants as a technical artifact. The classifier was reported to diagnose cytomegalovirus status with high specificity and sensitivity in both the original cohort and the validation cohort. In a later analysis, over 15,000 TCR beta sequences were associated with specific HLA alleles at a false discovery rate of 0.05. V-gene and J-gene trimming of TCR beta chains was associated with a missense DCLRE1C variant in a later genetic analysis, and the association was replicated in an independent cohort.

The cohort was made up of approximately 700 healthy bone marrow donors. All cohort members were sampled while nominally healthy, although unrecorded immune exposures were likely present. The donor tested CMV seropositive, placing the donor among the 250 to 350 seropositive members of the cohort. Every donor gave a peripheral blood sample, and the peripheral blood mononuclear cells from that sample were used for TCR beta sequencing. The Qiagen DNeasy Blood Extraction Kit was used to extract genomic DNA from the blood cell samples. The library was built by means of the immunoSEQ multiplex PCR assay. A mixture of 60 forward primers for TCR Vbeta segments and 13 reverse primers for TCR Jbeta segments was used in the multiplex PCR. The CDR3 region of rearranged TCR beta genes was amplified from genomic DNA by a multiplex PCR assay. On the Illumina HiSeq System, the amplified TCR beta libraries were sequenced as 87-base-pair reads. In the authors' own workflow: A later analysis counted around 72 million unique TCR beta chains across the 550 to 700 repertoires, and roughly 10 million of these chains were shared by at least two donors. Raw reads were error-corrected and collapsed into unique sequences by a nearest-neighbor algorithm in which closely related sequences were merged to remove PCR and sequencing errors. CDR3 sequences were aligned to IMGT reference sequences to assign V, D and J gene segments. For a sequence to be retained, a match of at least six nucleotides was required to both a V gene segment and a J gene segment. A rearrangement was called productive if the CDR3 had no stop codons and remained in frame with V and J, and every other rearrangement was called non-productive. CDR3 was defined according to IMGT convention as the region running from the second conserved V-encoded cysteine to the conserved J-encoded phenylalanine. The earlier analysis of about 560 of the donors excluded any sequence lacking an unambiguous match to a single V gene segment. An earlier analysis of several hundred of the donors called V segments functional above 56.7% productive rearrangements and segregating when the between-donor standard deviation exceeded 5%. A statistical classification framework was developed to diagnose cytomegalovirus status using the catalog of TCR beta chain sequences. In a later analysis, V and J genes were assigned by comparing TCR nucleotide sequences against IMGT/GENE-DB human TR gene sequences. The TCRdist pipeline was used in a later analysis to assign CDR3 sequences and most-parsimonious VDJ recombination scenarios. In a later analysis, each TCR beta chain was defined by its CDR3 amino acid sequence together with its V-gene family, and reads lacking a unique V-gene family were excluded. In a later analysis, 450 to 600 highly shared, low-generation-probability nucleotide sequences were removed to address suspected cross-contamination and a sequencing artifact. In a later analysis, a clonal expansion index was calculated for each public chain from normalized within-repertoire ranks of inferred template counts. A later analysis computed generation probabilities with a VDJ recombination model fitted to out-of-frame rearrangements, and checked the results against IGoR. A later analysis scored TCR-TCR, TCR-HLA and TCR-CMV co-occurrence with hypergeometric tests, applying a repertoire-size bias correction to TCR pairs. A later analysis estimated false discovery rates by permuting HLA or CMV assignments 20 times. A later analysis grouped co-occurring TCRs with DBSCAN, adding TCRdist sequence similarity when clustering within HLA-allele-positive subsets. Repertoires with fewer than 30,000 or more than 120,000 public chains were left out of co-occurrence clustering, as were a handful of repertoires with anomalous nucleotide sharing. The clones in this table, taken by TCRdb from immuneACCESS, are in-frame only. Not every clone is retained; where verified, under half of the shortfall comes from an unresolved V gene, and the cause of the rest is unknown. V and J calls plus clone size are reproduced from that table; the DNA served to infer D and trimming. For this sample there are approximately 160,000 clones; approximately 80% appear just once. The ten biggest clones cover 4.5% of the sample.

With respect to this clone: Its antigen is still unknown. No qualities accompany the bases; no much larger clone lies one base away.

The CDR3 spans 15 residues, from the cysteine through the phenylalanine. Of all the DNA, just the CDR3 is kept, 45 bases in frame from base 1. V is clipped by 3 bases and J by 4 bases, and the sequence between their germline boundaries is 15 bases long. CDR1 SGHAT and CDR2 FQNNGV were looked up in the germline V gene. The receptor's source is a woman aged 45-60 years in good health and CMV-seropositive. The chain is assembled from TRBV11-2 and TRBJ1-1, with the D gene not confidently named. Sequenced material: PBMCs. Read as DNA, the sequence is TGTGCCAGCAGCTTTCTGTTGGGCGGGATCACTGAAGCTTTCTTT. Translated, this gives CASSFLLGGITEAFF. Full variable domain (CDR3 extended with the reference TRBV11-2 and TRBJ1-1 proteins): EAGVAQSPRYKIIEKRQSVAFWCNPISGHATLYWYQQILGQGPKLLIQFQNNGVVDDSQLPKDRFSAERLKGVDSTLKIQPAKLEDSAVYLCASSFLLGGITEAFFGQGTRLTVV.